This T cell receptor beta chain is drawn from a study of CD8+ T cells in alopecia areata. Study-level information: At a dose of 5 to 10 mg twice daily, oral tofacitinib was given to treated patients. General study results and limits: The study also sequences resident alphabeta T cells of normal skin in scalp samples. In scalp, tofacitinib significantly decreased clonality and expanded CD8+ clones among the top 100. Many expanded lesional clones stayed in scalp and blood while on tofacitinib.

In regard to this clone: Its antigen remains unknown.

Extracted RNA was reverse transcribed into cDNA, the sequencing template. Profiling relied on immunoSEQ multiplex PCR, and the TCRdb table lists in-frame clones only, not all of them. The table includes over 90,000 clones, 85% to 90% detected once. Described treatment: oral pan-JAK inhibitor, 5-10 mg twice daily. This clonotype was obtained from a human donor with alopecia areata. Sequencing was performed on CD8+ T cells sorted from blood, taken at approximately week 30, from a patient treated with tofacitinib.

CDR3 nucleotide sequence: TGTGCCAGCAGCGTAGAGGGTGCCGGGGAGCTGTTTTTT. Its translation is CASSVEGAGELFF. The chain recombines TRBV9 with TRBJ2-2; D remains ambiguous. Germline assignment: CDR1 SGDLS and CDR2 YYNGEE. CDR3 size: 13 residues. The V and J ends lost 0 bases and 6 bases respectively, with 6 bases between them.